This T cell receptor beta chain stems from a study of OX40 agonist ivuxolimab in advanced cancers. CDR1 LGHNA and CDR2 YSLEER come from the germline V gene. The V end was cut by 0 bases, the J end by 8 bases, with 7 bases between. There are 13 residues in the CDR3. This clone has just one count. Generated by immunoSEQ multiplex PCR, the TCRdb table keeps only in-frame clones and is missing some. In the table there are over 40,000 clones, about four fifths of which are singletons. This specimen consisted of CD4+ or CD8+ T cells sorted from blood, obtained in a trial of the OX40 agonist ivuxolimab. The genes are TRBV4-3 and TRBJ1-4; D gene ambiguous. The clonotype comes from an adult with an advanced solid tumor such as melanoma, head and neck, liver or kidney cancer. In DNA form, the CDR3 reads TGCGCCAGCAGCCAAGATCATGGCGAAAAACTGTTTTTT. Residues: CASSQDHGEKLFF.